These 30 T cell receptor beta chains were all obtained from the same sample, sequenced in a study of blood T cells in healthy people across ages. Next came a second PCR, run for 7 to 11 cycles, which used a sample-barcoded 5' primer along with a J-beta primer mix. One entry per CDR3 protein results from TCRdb running MiXCR on the 5' RACE reads. This table holds 800,000 or so distinct CDR3 sequences, roughly 25% found once. This sample also belongs to another study, concerning T cells of mothers and their children.

Sequencing was done on a sample of blood. The receptors originated from a boy younger than 18 in good health.

This chain joins TRBV7-9 and TRBJ1-2; D not resolved. With 5 bases removed from V and 4 bases from J, the gap between germline ends came to 14 bases. The CDR3 length is 14 residues. CDR1 SEHNR and CDR2 FQNEAQ come from the germline V gene (reference sequence). The CDR3 protein is CASSHPQEFYGYTF. In DNA, the CDR3 is TGTGCCAGCAGCCACCCCCAGGAGTTCTATGGCTACACCTTC.

In this sample, this clonotype turned up a few times. V and J are TRBV3-1 and TRBJ2-5; D is ambiguous. The J call may be incorrect, as the DNA end agrees better with TRBJ2-7. Germline V gene lookup returns CDR1 LGHDT and CDR2 YNNKEL (reference sequence). The CDR3 has 16 amino acids. The CDR3 DNA is TGTGCCAGCAGCCAAGATCTTGGATCCCGCTCCTACGAGCAGTACTTC. This translates into CASSQDLGSRSYEQYF.

V gene TRBV3-1 combines with J gene TRBJ1-1; 10 positions match TRBD1. V lost 3 bases, J lost 1 base, and 8 bases stayed unmatched. Germline assignment: CDR1 LGHDT and CDR2 YNNKEL (reference sequence). The CDR3 contains 17 residues. The CDR3 region has the DNA TGTGCCAGCAGCCACGTCCCGGGACAGGGGCCGAACACTGAAGCTTTCTTT. Its translation is CASSHVPGQGPNTEAFF.

The chain is built from TRBV6-6 and TRBJ2-1; 7 bases fit TRBD2. Near its end, the DNA agrees better with TRBJ2-7, so the J call may be wrong. Germline CDR1 reads MNHNY; CDR2 reads SVGAGI (reference sequence). CDR3 length: 14 amino acids. CDR3 amino acids: CASSYFREDYEQYF. CDR3 bases: TGTGCCAGCAGTTACTTCCGGGAGGACTACGAGCAGTACTTC.

This clonotype was seen at least ten times. The V call is TRBV12-3 or TRBV12-4, the J call TRBJ2-7; TRBD1 matches at 8 bases. The V gene end was trimmed by 6 bases and the J gene end by 4 bases; junction bases not matched to a gene: 5. CDR3 length equals 13 residues. The CDR3 nucleotides are TGTGCCAGCAGCCCCCAGGGGGCGTACGAGCAGTACTTC. Protein product: CASSPQGAYEQYF.

The chain combines TRBV20-1 with TRBJ2-1, with 11 bases aligning to TRBD1. The V gene's germline CDR1 is DFQATT and CDR2 SNEGSKA (reference sequence). This CDR3 has 13 amino acids. V shed 3 bases, J shed 6 bases, and the junction held 1 base outside the gene matches. CDR3 amino acids: CSARGQGGNEQFF. The CDR3 DNA is TGCAGTGCTAGGGGACAGGGGGGCAATGAGCAGTTCTTC.

This clonotype was seen only a few times. V gene TRBV20-1 combines with J gene TRBJ1-1; 12 bases map to TRBD1. The ends lost 6 bases at V and 10 bases at J; junction bases unmatched: 9. CDR3 size: 13 residues. CDR1 is DFQATT and CDR2 is SNEGSKA in the germline V gene (reference sequence). CDR3 bases: TGCAGTGCGGGGACAGGGGGCGCAAACATAGCTTTCTTT. As protein: CSAGTGGANIAFF.

This clonotype was counted between two and nine times. V gene TRBV12-3 or TRBV12-4 combines with J gene TRBJ1-2; D might be TRBD1 (6 bases). The CDR3 loop spans 14 amino acids. The V end was cut by 6 bases, the J end by 8 bases, with 19 bases between. The chain's CDR3 is CASSRGQLHEGYTF. CDR3 sequence (DNA): TGTGCCAGCAGCCGCGGACAGCTTCACGAAGGCTACACCTTC.

This clonotype was recorded a few times. J is TRBJ1-2 and V is TRBV27; 7 positions match TRBD1. CDR1 is MNHEY and CDR2 is SMNVEV in the germline V gene (reference sequence). The CDR3 contains 15 residues. Germline trimming cut 6 bases from V and 5 bases from J; bases unmatched to any gene: 12. The CDR3 spells CASSSTGTELYGYTF. CDR3 bases: TGTGCCAGCAGCTCTACCGGGACAGAGCTATATGGCTACACCTTC.

This clonotype was observed a single time. V is TRBV20-1 and J is TRBJ2-5, with D perhaps being TRBD1 or TRBD2 (5 bases each). The CDR3 has 14 residues. Trimming pared 0 bases from V and 6 bases from J, leaving 14 bases between. Germline CDR1 and CDR2: DFQATT and SNEGSKA (reference sequence). The CDR3 DNA sequence: TGCAGTGCTAGAGATCTTCAGGGAGTGAAGACCCAGTACTTC. Amino acids: CSARDLQGVKTQYF.

The gene calls are TRBV28 and TRBJ1-1, with a tentative D call TRBD1 (6 bases). V was clipped by 8 bases and J by 7 bases, with 23 bases between them. This CDR3 has 15 residues. Germline V gives CDR1 MDHEN, CDR2 SYDVKM. The CDR3 DNA reads TGTGCCAGCCACCCCGGGGGGCGGCCAGGCCATGAAGCTTTCTTT. Translating it yields CASHPGGRPGHEAFF.

This rearrangement joins TRBV20-1 to TRBJ2-5; D is perhaps TRBD1 (6 bases). This CDR3 spans 13 amino acids. Trimming took off 3 bases at V and 6 bases at J, with 14 bases between the two ends. Germline CDR1 DFQATT, CDR2 SNEGSKA (reference sequence). CDR3 coding DNA: TGCAGTGCTAGTAGCCGAGGGGGAAAGACCCAGTACTTC. Translating gives CSASSRGGKTQYF.

This clonotype has a count of ten or more. J is TRBJ2-7 and V is TRBV12-3 or TRBV12-4; D remains ambiguous. Trimming took 3 bases from V and 2 from J, leaving 8 bases between them. CDR3 length equals 13 residues. For the CDR3, the DNA is TGTGCCAGCAGTTTTGGCCTCCCCTACGAGCAGTACTTC. This gives the protein CASSFGLPYEQYF.

This clonotype came up once. CDR3 coding DNA: TGTGCCAGCACCGGGACTGAAAGGGGTGAGCAGTTCTTC. Its translation is CASTGTERGEQFF. The V and J genes are TRBV2 and TRBJ2-1; maybe TRBD2 (6 bases). Germline values: CDR1 SNHLY, CDR2 FYNNEI. The V gene lost 7 bases and the J gene lost 9 bases, with 16 bases spanning the gap. The CDR3 sequence is 13 residues long.

Here the CDR3 DNA reads TGTGCCAGCAGCTCCAAGGGGAGGGATGGCTACACCTTC. Translated: CASSSKGRDGYTF. The rearrangement uses TRBV7-9 and TRBJ1-2, with a weak D call TRBD1 (5 bases). There are 13 residues in the CDR3. The V end was cut by 4 bases, the J end by 6 bases, with 12 bases between. Germline lookup yields CDR1 SEHNR and CDR2 FQNEAQ (reference sequence).

The J gene is TRBJ1-1, the V gene TRBV20-1; D perhaps matches TRBD1 (6 bases). This CDR3 is built from 15 residues. Between the trimmed V and J ends, which lost 0 bases and 1 base, there was a span of 12 bases. CDR1 DFQATT and CDR2 SNEGSKA come from the germline V gene (reference sequence). The CDR3 nucleotides read TGCAGTGCTAGAGATCCGGTGGGACAGAACACTGAAGCTTTCTTT. It encodes CSARDPVGQNTEAFF.

Remarks on this clonotype: Lacking the conserved final phenylalanine or tryptophan, this CDR3 likely reflects a read error. J is TRBJ2-7 and V is TRBV12-3 or TRBV12-4; weak D call: TRBD1 (5 bases). With the DNA end fitting TRBJ2-6 better, the J assignment may be wrong. CDR3 length: 12 amino acids. CDR3 amino acids: CASSLLGQGLTI. As DNA, the CDR3 is TGTGCCAGCAGTTTGTTGGGGCAGGGCCTGACTATC.

A few counts support this clonotype. V gene TRBV27 combines with J gene TRBJ2-6; the match to TRBD2 covers 12 bases. Germline lookup yields CDR1 MNHEY and CDR2 SMNVEV (reference sequence). Trimming at V came to 1 base and at J to 12 bases, leaving 7 bases not matched to a gene. The CDR3 has 16 amino acids. Written as DNA, the CDR3 is TGTGCCAGCAGTTTATTGGGTCTAGCGGGGGGGTTCGTCCTGACTTTC. It translates to CASSLLGLAGGFVLTF.

The V gene is TRBV7-3, the J gene TRBJ2-2, with unresolved D. V was cut by 1 base and J by 4 bases, with 19 bases left in between. Germline V gene sequence: CDR1 SGHTA, CDR2 FQGTGA. This CDR3 has 18 residues. The CDR3 bases are TGTGCCAGCAGCTTAAGCCCCATAAGCACTCTAACCACCGGGGAGCTGTTTTTT. Residues: CASSLSPISTLTTGELFF.

This chain uses TRBV21-1 with TRBJ1-4. TRBV21-1 counts as a pseudogene. This CDR3 has 12 residues. Written as DNA, the CDR3 is TGTGCCAGCAGCAAAGTGGGTGAAAAACTGTTTTTT. Its translation: CASSKVGEKLFF.

The chain combines TRBV6-1 with TRBJ2-1; D gene ambiguous. The CDR3 extends over 14 amino acids. V dropped 4 bases and J dropped 0 bases, with 7 bases sitting between them. The germline gives CDR1 MNHNS, CDR2 SASEGT. The CDR3 is CASSVRNSYNEQFF. The CDR3 bases are TGTGCCAGCAGTGTTCGAAACTCCTACAATGAGCAGTTCTTC.

The chain employs TRBV30 and TRBJ2-5; no definite D call. Germline assignment: CDR1 GTSNPN and CDR2 SVGIG (reference sequence). The V end lost 3 bases, the J end lost 2 bases, and 13 bases lay between the germline ends. The CDR3 is 14 residues long. The CDR3: CAWSPGQVQETQYF. The CDR3 DNA follows: TGTGCCTGGAGCCCCGGGCAGGTACAAGAGACCCAGTACTTC.

The chain joins TRBV7-9 to TRBJ2-5, with 7 bases aligning to TRBD2. The J call is in doubt because the DNA end fits TRBJ2-1 better. Germline V gives CDR1 SEHNR, CDR2 FQNEAQ (reference sequence). CDR3 length: 18 residues. The CDR3 DNA is TGTGCCAGCAGCCCTCAAGCGGGAACGACCCTAACGTCCAATGAGCAGTTCTTC. This codes for CASSPQAGTTLTSNEQFF.

This clonotype was recorded a few times. The chain couples TRBV20-1 to TRBJ2-1, with a possible D match to TRBD1 (5 bases). In germline, CDR1 is DFQATT, CDR2 SNEGSKA (reference sequence). The ends were cut back, 6 bases at V and 6 bases at J, with 15 bases in the middle. The CDR3 totals 13 residues. The CDR3 DNA reads TGCAGTGCCCCACCGAGACAGATCAATGAGCAGTTCTTC. The encoded protein is CSAPPRQINEQFF.

This clonotype was picked up a small number of times. V usage is TRBV7-2 and J usage is TRBJ2-2; 11 bases align to TRBD1. V shed 7 bases and J 5 bases; nucleotides not matched to a gene: 6. This CDR3 contains 15 residues. Germline CDR1 SGHTA, CDR2 FQGNSA. The CDR3 nucleotides are TGTGCCAGCACCAGGGACAGGGGGTATACCGGGGAGCTGTTTTTT. It specifies CASTRDRGYTGELFF.

On this clonotype: Possible read error: a much larger clone is one base away. The V and J genes are TRBV29-1 and TRBJ2-5; no firm D call. CDR1 is SQVTM and CDR2 is ANQGSEA in the germline V gene. The CDR3 has 12 amino acids. Here the CDR3 reads CGVVGEPETQYF. In DNA, the CDR3 is TGCGGCGTTGTTGGGGAACCGGAGACCCAGTACTTC.

This clonotype appeared many times. The gene calls are TRBV28 and TRBJ2-5, with TRBD1 matching over 9 bases. The end of the DNA fits TRBJ2-7 better, so the J call may be wrong. CDR3 length: 15 amino acids. Per the germline V gene, CDR1 is MDHEN and CDR2 is SYDVKM. CDR3 DNA: TGTGCCAGCAGTCTACGAGGGACAGGGACCTACGAGCAGTACTTC. It translates to CASSLRGTGTYEQYF.

This clonotype was observed a few times. CDR3: CATSDRTGGASNEQFF. In nucleotides, the CDR3 is TGTGCCACCAGTGACAGGACAGGGGGCGCCTCGAATGAGCAGTTCTTC. The chain employs TRBV24-1 and TRBJ2-1, with 11 bases fitting TRBD1. Germline CDR1 reads KGHDR; CDR2 reads SFDVKD. There are 16 residues in the CDR3. The J segment lost 7 bases and the V segment lost 4 bases, leaving 8 bases of the junction unmatched.

This clonotype has a handful of counts. This chain connects TRBV30 to TRBJ2-5, with unresolved D. The germline CDR1 and CDR2 sequences are GTSNPN and SVGIG (reference sequence). This CDR3 is built from 13 residues. The V gene lost 2 bases and the J gene lost 2 bases, with 9 bases spanning the gap. In DNA, the CDR3 is TGTGCCTGGAGTCCAAGGCTTCAAGAGACCCAGTACTTC. Amino acids: CAWSPRLQETQYF.

This clonotype has a count of ten or more. This rearrangement joins TRBV6-5 to TRBJ1-3; no definite D call. Germline CDR1 reads MNHEY; CDR2 reads SVGAGI. The CDR3 length is 12 residues. Trimming took off 8 bases at V and 1 base at J, with 6 bases between the two ends. CDR3 residues: CASRSSGNTIYF. The CDR3 DNA reads as TGTGCCAGCCGTTCGTCTGGAAACACCATATATTTT.